This T cell receptor beta chain was captured in a study of T cells in Graves' hyperthyroidism and ophthalmopathy. It was RNA transcripts that yielded the amplified TCR beta CDR3 regions. Using the HTBI primer set, a first-round RT-PCR was run on the TCR CDR3. TCRdb redid the calling of the multiplex PCR reads with MiXCR, one entry per CDR3 protein. Among under 750,000 distinct CDR3 sequences, around 20% were seen once, and the ten largest hold 16%. The V end was cut by 2 bases, the J end by 0 bases, with 13 bases between. This CDR3 region has 16 residues. Germline CDR1 reads SGHKS; CDR2 reads YYEKEE (reference sequence).

The chain couples TRBV5-5 to TRBJ2-3; D may correspond to TRBD1 or TRBD2 (5 bases each). The sequencing input was blood. The receptor was derived from a woman between 50 and 59 years old with Graves' hyperthyroidism that later progressed to Graves' ophthalmopathy. The CDR3 here is CASSFAGTYSTDTQYF. The CDR3 DNA sequence: TGTGCCAGCAGCTTCGCCGGGACCTATAGCACAGATACGCAGTATTTT.